These 3 T cell receptor beta chains were all obtained from the same sample, sequenced in a study of T cells after yellow fever vaccination. TCRdb processed the 5' RACE reads anew with MiXCR; each CDR3 protein has one entry. Of fewer than 450,000 distinct CDR3 sequences detected, about 4% appear once; the ten largest clones hold less than 25%. The starting material was PBMCs, obtained 5 days after the yellow fever booster vaccination. All receptors come from a man younger than 30 who received the YFV17D yellow fever vaccine.

This clonotype was seen a handful of times. The CDR3 is CASGWDGSTDTQYF. CDR3 nucleotides: TGTGCCAGCGGTTGGGACGGAAGCACAGATACGCAGTATTTT. The chain recombines TRBV28 with TRBJ2-3; D is tentatively TRBD1 or TRBD2 (5 bases each). The V end was cut by 8 bases, the J end by 0 bases, with 12 bases between. The CDR3 totals 14 residues. The germline V gene encodes CDR1 MDHEN and CDR2 SYDVKM.

The chain links TRBV28 to TRBJ2-1; tentatively, D is TRBD2 (5 bases). The CDR3 extends over 13 amino acids. Germline V gene lookup returns CDR1 MDHEN and CDR2 SYDVKM. V lost 4 bases to trimming and J lost 6 bases, with 10 bases between them. The CDR3 loop reads CASSSSISNEQFF. CDR3 nucleotide sequence: TGTGCCAGCAGTTCTAGCATTAGCAATGAGCAGTTCTTC.

This clonotype was counted ten times or more. The chain employs TRBV5-1 and TRBJ2-6; D perhaps matches TRBD1 (5 bases). Germline V gene lookup returns CDR1 SGHRS and CDR2 YFSETQ. V lost 4 bases and J 2 bases, leaving 19 bases between the germline ends. CDR3 size: 18 residues. The CDR3 protein is CASSPAAAQDPGANVLTF. CDR3 sequence (DNA): TGCGCCAGCAGCCCCGCCGCCGCACAGGACCCTGGGGCCAACGTCCTGACTTTC.